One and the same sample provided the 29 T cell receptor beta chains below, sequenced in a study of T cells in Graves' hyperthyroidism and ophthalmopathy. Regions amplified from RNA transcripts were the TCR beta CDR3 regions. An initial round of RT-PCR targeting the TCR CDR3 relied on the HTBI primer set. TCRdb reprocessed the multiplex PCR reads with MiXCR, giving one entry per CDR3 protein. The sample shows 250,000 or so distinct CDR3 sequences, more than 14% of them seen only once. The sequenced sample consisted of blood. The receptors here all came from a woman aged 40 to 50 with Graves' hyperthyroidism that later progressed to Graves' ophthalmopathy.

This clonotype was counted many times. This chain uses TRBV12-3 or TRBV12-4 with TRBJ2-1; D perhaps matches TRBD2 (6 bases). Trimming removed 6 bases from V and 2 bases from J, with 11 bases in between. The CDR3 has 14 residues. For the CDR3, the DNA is TGTGCCAGCAGAAGAGCGGGTACCTACAATGAGCAGTTCTTC. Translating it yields CASRRAGTYNEQFF.

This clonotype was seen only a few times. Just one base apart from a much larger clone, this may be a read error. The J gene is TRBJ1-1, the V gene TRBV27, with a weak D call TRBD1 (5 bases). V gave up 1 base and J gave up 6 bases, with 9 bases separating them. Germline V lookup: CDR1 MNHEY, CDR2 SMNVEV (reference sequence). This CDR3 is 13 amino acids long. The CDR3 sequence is CASSLWGTPEAFF. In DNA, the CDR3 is TGTGCCAGCAGTTTATGGGGGACCCCTGAAGCTTTCTTT.

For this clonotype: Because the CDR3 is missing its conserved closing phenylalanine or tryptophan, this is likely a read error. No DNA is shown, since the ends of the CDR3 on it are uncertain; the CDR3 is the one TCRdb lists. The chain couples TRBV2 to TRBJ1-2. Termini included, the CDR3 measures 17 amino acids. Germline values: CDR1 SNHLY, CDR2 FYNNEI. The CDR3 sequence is CASSDNGQRRANYGYIL.

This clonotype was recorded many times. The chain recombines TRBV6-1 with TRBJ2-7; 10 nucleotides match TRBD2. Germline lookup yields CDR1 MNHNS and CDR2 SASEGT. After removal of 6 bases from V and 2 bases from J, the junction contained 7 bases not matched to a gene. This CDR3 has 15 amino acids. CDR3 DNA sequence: TGTGCCAGCAGCGCTAGCGGGAGCCCAACCTACGAGCAGTACTTC. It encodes CASSASGSPTYEQYF.

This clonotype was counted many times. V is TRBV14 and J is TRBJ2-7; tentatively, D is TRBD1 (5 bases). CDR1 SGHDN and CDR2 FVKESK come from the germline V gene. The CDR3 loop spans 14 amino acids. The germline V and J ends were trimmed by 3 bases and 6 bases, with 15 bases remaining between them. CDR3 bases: TGTGCCAGCAGCCACCCAATGACAGTAAGCGAGCAGTACTTC. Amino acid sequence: CASSHPMTVSEQYF.

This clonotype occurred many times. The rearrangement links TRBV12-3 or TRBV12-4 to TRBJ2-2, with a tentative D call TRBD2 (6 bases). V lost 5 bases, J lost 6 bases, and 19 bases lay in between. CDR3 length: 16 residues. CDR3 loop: CASSRTTQISPGELFF. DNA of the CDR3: TGTGCCAGCAGTAGGACTACCCAAATTTCACCCGGGGAGCTGTTTTTT.

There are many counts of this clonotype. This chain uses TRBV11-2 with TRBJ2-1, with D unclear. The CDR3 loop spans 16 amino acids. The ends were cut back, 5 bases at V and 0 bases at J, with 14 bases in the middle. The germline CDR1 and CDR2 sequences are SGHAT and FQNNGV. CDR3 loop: CASSVAVSTSYNEQFF. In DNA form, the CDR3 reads TGTGCCAGCAGCGTCGCGGTGTCGACCTCCTACAATGAGCAGTTCTTC.

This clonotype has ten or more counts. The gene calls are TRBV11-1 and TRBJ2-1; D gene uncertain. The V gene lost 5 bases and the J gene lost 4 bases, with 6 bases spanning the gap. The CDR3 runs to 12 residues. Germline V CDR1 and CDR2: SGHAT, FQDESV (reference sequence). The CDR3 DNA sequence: TGTGCCAGCAGCGCCTGGTACAATGAGCAGTTCTTC. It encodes CASSAWYNEQFF.

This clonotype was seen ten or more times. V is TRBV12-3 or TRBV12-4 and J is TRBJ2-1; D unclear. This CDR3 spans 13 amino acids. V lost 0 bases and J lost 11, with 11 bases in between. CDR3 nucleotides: TGTGCCAGCAGTTTAGCGCGGCAGGTCCAGCAGTTCTTC. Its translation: CASSLARQVQQFF.

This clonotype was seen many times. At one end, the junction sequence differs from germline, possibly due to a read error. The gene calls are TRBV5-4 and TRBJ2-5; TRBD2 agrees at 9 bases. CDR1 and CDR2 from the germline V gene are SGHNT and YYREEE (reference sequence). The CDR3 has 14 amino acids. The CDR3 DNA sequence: TGTGCCAGCTGCTTTAGCGGGAGCGAAGAGACCCAGTACTTC. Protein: CASCFSGSEETQYF.

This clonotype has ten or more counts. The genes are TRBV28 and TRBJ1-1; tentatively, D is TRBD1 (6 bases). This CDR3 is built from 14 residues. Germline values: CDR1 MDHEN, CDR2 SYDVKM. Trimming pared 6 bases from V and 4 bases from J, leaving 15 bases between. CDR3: CASRLPGHLTEAFF. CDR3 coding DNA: TGTGCCAGCAGGCTGCCGGGACACCTCACTGAAGCTTTCTTT.

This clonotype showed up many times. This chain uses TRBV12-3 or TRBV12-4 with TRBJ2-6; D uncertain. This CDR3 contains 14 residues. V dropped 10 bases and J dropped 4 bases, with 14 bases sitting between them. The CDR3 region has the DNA TGTGCCACTCACCGGGTTTCCGGGGCCAACGTCCTGACTTTC. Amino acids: CATHRVSGANVLTF.

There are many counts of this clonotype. The CDR3 nucleotides read TGTGCCAGCAGCTTTACAGGGATCGCAGATACGCAGTATTTT. This codes for CASSFTGIADTQYF. The V call is TRBV5-6, the J call TRBJ2-3; a possible D gene is TRBD1 (6 bases). V dropped 2 bases and J dropped 4 bases, with 11 bases sitting between them. Germline lookup yields CDR1 SGHDT and CDR2 YYEEEE. This CDR3 spans 14 amino acids. Full variable domain (missing parts from reference TRBV5-6 and TRBJ2-3): DAGVTQSPTHLIKTRGQQVTLRCSPKSGHDTVSWYQQALGQGPQFIFQYYEEEERQRGNFPDRFSGHQFPNYSSELNVNALLLGDSALYLCASSFTGIADTQYFGPGTRLTVL.

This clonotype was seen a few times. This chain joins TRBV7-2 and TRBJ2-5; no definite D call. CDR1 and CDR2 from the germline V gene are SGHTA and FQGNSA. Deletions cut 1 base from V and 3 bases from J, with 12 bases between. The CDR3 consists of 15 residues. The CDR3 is CASSLVGYGEETQYF. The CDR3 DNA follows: TGTGCCAGCAGCTTAGTAGGGTACGGAGAAGAGACCCAGTACTTC.

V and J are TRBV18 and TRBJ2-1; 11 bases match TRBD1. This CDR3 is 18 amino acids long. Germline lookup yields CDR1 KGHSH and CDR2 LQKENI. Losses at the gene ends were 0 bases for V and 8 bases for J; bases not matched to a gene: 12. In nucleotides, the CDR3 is TGTGCCAGCTCACCACCTCGCGTGGGGGACAGGGGGGATCATGAGCAGTTCTTC. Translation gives CASSPPRVGDRGDHEQFF.

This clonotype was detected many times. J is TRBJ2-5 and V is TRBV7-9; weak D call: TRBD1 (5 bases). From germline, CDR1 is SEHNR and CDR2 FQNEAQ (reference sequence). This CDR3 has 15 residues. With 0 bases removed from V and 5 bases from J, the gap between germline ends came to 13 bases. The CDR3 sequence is CASSLAQDSGETQYF. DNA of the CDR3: TGTGCCAGCAGCTTAGCCCAAGACAGTGGGGAGACCCAGTACTTC.

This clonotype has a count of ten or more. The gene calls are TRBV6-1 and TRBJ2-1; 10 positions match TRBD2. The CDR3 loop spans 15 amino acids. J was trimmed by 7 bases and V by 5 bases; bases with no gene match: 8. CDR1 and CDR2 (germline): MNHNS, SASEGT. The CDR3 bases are TGTGCCAGCAGTACGGGAGCGGGAGGGGGAAATGAGCAGTTCTTC. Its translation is CASSTGAGGGNEQFF.

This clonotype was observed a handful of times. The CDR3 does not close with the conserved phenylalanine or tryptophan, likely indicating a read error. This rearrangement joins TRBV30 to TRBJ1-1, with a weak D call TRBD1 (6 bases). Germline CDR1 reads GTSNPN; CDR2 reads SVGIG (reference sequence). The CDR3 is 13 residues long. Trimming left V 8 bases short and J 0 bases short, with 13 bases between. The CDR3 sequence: CARRTALNTEAFL. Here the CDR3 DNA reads TGTGCCAGAAGGACAGCTCTGAACACTGAAGCTTTCCTT.

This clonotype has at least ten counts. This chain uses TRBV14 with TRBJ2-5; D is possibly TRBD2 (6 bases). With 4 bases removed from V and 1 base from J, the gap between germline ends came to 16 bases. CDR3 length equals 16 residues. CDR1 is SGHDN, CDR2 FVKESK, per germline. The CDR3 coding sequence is TGTGCCAGCAGCCGGCGAGATAGCGGCTTCCAAGAGACCCAGTACTTC. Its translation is CASSRRDSGFQETQYF.

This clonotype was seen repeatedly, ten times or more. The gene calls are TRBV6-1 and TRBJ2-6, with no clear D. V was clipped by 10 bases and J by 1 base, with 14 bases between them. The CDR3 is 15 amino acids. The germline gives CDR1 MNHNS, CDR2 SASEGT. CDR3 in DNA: TGTGCCACCGGCCGGCTCTCGTCTGGGGCCAACGTCCTGACTTTC. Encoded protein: CATGRLSSGANVLTF.

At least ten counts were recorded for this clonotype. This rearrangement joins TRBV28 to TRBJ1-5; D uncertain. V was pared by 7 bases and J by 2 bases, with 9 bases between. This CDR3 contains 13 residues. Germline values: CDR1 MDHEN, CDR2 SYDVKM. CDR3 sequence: CASKEVGNQPQHF. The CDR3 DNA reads TGTGCCAGCAAAGAGGTCGGCAATCAGCCCCAGCATTTT.

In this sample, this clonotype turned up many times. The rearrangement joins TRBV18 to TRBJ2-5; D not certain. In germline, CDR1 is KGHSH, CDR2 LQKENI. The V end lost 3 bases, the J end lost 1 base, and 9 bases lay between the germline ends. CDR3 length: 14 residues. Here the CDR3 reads CASSPARPQETQYF. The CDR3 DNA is TGTGCCAGCTCACCGGCCAGGCCCCAAGAGACCCAGTACTTC. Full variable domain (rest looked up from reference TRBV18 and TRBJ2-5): NAGVMQNPRHLVRRRGQEARLRCSPMKGHSHVYWYRQLPEEGLKFMVYLQKENIIDESGMPKERFSAEFPKEGPSILRIQQVVRGDSAAYFCASSPARPQETQYFGPGTRLLVL.

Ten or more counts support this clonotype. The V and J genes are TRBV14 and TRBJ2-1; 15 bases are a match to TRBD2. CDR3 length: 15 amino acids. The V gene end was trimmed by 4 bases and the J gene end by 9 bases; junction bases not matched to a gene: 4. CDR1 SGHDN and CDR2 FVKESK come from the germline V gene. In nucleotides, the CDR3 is TGTGCCAGCAGCCGCGGACTAGCGGGAGGGACTGAGCAGTTCTTC. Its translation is CASSRGLAGGTEQFF. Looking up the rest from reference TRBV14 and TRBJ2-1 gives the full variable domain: EAGVTQFPSHSVIEKGQTVTLRCDPISGHDNLYWYRRVMGKEIKFLLHFVKESKQDESGMPNNRFLAERTGGTYSTLKVQPAELEDSGVYFCASSRGLAGGTEQFFGPGTRLTVL.

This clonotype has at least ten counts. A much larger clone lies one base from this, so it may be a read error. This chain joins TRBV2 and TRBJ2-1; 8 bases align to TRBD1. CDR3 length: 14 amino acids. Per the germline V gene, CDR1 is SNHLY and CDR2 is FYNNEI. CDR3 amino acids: CASTRTGLENGQFF. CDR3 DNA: TGTGCCAGCACCAGGACAGGGTTGGAGAATGGGCAGTTCTTC.

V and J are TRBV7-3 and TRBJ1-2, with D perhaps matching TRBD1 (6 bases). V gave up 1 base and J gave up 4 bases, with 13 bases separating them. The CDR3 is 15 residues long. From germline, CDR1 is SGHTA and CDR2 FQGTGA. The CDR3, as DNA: TGTGCCAGCAGCTTAATAGGGGGAGGGACCTATGGCTACACCTTC. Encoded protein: CASSLIGGGTYGYTF.

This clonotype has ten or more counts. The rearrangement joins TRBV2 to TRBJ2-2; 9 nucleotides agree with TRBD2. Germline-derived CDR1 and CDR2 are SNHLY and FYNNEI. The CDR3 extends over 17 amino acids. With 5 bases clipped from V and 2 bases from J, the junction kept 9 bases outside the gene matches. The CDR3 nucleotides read TGTGCCAGCAGTATTAGCGGGAGTCCGTTAAACACCGGGGAGCTGTTTTTT. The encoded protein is CASSISGSPLNTGELFF. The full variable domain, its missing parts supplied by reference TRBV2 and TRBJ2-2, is EPEVTQTPSHQVTQMGQEVILRCVPISNHLYFYWYRQILGQKVEFLVSFYNNEISEKSEIFDDQFSVERPDGSNFTLKIRSTKLEDSAMYFCASSISGSPLNTGELFFGEGSRLTVL.

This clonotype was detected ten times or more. This CDR3 is CASSDPPPYNEQFF. The CDR3 coding sequence is TGTGCCAGCAGTGATCCCCCCCCCTACAATGAGCAGTTCTTC. V and J are TRBV25-1 and TRBJ2-1; D is uncertain. The CDR3 is 14 amino acids. CDR1 MGHDK and CDR2 SYGVNS come from the germline V gene. The germline V and J ends were trimmed by 3 bases and 2 bases, with 8 bases remaining between them.

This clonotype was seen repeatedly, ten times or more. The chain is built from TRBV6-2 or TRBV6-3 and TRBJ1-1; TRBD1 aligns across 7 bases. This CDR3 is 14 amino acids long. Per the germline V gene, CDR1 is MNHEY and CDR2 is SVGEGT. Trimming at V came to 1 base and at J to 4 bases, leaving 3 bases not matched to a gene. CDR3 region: CASSYFDRATEAFF. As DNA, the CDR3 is TGTGCCAGCAGTTACTTCGACAGGGCCACTGAAGCTTTCTTT.

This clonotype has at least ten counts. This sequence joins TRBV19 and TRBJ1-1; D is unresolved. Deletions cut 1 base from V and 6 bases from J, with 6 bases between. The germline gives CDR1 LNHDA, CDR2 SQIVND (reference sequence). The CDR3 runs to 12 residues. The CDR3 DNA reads TGTGCCAGTAGTATAGCAGGATCTGAAGCTTTCTTT. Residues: CASSIAGSEAFF.